The 31 T cell receptor beta chains presented below share a single source sample, sequenced in a study of blood T cell repertoires in COVID-19. Libraries were prepared by immunoSEQ multiplex PCR; TCRdb keeps only in-frame clonotypes and omits some of them. The repertoire includes roughly 230,000 clones, less than 85% of them detected once, and 3.6% sits in the top ten. Sequenced: peripheral blood. The receptor set was obtained from a woman of 80 years or more with acute or convalescent COVID-19.

The gene calls are TRBV29-1 and TRBJ2-3; D perhaps matches TRBD1 (6 bases). The V end was cut by 5 bases, the J end by 1 base, with 16 bases between. The CDR3 consists of 15 residues. Germline V gene sequence: CDR1 SQVTM, CDR2 ANQGSEA. The CDR3 region has the DNA TGCAGCGTTCAACAGGGTCACTCTGGCACAGATACGCAGTATTTT. It yields the protein CSVQQGHSGTDTQYF.

The rearrangement uses TRBV3-1 (or the pseudogene TRBV3-2) and TRBJ2-3, with D possibly being TRBD2 (7 bases). Germline lookup yields CDR1 LGHDT and CDR2 YNNKEL (reference sequence). V was shortened by 3 bases and J by 5 bases, with 12 bases between the two germline ends. The CDR3 has 14 amino acids. CDR3 residues: CASSQRGGIDTQYF. The CDR3, as DNA: TGTGCCAGCAGCCAGAGGGGGGGGATAGATACGCAGTATTTT.

The rearrangement joins TRBV7-3 to TRBJ1-1; 9 bases are a match to TRBD1. Germline V gene lookup returns CDR1 SGHTA and CDR2 FQGTGA. The CDR3 totals 15 residues. J was trimmed by 0 bases and V by 5 bases; bases with no gene match: 4. For the CDR3, the DNA is TGTGCCAGCAGCGCCTGGACAGGGGTGAACACTGAAGCTTTCTTT. Residues: CASSAWTGVNTEAFF.

The chain carries TRBV27 and TRBJ2-2; D might be TRBD2 (5 bases). The germline gives CDR1 MNHEY, CDR2 SMNVEV (reference sequence). Trimming took 7 bases from V and 1 from J, leaving 7 bases between them. The CDR3 consists of 13 residues. The CDR3 region is CASMAGNTGELFF. In DNA, the CDR3 is TGTGCCAGCATGGCGGGGAACACCGGGGAGCTGTTTTTT.

The V call is TRBV3-1 (or the pseudogene TRBV3-2), the J call TRBJ2-5, with 8 nucleotides matching TRBD2. The CDR3 has 16 amino acids. The germline V gene encodes CDR1 LGHDT and CDR2 YNNKEL (reference sequence). V shed 0 bases and J 4 bases; nucleotides not matched to a gene: 7. CDR3 bases: TGTGCCAGCAGCCAAGATCGGGGGGGGGATGGAGAGACCCAGTACTTC. The encoded protein is CASSQDRGGDGETQYF.

This chain uses TRBV9 with TRBJ1-2; 8 bases are a match to TRBD1. The trim removed 3 bases at V and 6 bases at J, leaving 4 bases unmatched. Germline V gene sequence: CDR1 SGDLS, CDR2 YYNGEE. The CDR3 totals 13 residues. CDR3 sequence: CASSATGEDGYTF. The CDR3 DNA reads TGTGCCAGCAGCGCGACAGGGGAAGATGGCTACACCTTC.

This clone was counted between two and nine times. The chain uses TRBV18 and TRBJ1-2; TRBD1 matches 9 bases. In germline, CDR1 is KGHSH, CDR2 LQKENI. The junction had 7 bases not matched to a gene; V was cut back by 5 bases and J by 3 bases. The CDR3 is 15 amino acids. The CDR3 is CASSRTGVKDYGYTF. DNA for the CDR3: TGTGCCAGCTCAAGGACAGGGGTAAAGGACTATGGCTACACCTTC.

This chain connects TRBV12-3 or TRBV12-4 to TRBJ1-2; no definite D call. The length of the CDR3 is 12 residues. The V end lost 3 bases, the J end lost 8 bases, and 10 bases lay between the germline ends. The CDR3 DNA follows: TGTGCCAGCAGTTTTGGGCATCAAGGCTACACCTTC. Protein sequence: CASSFGHQGYTF.

The V call is TRBV3-1 (or the pseudogene TRBV3-2), the J call TRBJ1-6, with TRBD1 as a possible D gene (5 bases). The ends were cut back, 6 bases at V and 7 bases at J, with 16 bases in the middle. In germline, CDR1 is LGHDT, CDR2 YNNKEL (reference sequence). This CDR3 is built from 15 residues. The CDR3 nucleotides are TGTGCCAGCAGGGGAAGGGGAGGATTGAATTCACCCCTCCACTTT. Protein: CASRGRGGLNSPLHF.

The CDR3 region has the DNA TGTGCCAGCAGACCGAACAGGGGGGGCACTGAAGCTTTCTTT. Encoded protein: CASRPNRGGTEAFF. This sequence joins TRBV27 and TRBJ1-1; TRBD1 matches at 8 bases. CDR1 is MNHEY, CDR2 SMNVEV, per germline (reference sequence). With V trimmed by 6 bases and J by 4 bases, 7 bases remained unmatched. The CDR3 consists of 14 residues.

The chain uses TRBV19 and TRBJ1-5, with 8 bases aligning to TRBD1. The V segment lost 5 bases and the J segment 4 bases; nucleotides outside the gene matches: 7. Per germline, CDR1 LNHDA and CDR2 SQIVND (reference sequence). This CDR3 comprises 15 residues. The CDR3 DNA reads TGTGCCAGTAGTTCCGGGACAGGCCAAAATCAGCCCCAGCATTTT. Protein: CASSSGTGQNQPQHF.

J is TRBJ2-1 and V is TRBV28, with 13 nucleotides matching TRBD2. This CDR3 comprises 15 residues. V dropped 5 bases and J dropped 8; count of bases not matched to a gene: 6. Germline CDR1 and CDR2: MDHEN and SYDVKM. The CDR3 protein is CASSILAGGPDEQFF. In DNA form, the CDR3 reads TGTGCCAGCAGTATACTAGCGGGGGGGCCAGATGAGCAGTTCTTC.

This clone was seen a single time. The rearrangement joins TRBV7-3 to TRBJ2-6, with unresolved D. This CDR3 contains 14 residues. The V gene's germline CDR1 is SGHTA and CDR2 FQGTGA. The V gene lost 4 bases and the J gene lost 6 bases, with 10 bases spanning the gap. CDR3: CASSSPLVANVLTF. The CDR3, as DNA: TGTGCCAGCAGCTCCCCCCTAGTGGCCAACGTCCTGACTTTC.

CDR3 loop: CASSGGGNTDTQYF. The CDR3 DNA is TGTGCCAGCAGCGGCGGGGGGAACACAGATACGCAGTATTTT. The chain carries TRBV6-5 and TRBJ2-3; 8 bases are a match to TRBD2. The germline V gene encodes CDR1 MNHEY and CDR2 SVGAGI. The CDR3 extends over 14 amino acids. V was pared by 6 bases and J by 2 bases, with 4 bases of the junction left unmatched.

V gene TRBV19 combines with J gene TRBJ2-2, with TRBD1 as a possible D gene (5 bases). Germline values: CDR1 LNHDA, CDR2 SQIVND (reference sequence). V was shortened by 3 bases and J by 6 bases, with 17 bases between the two germline ends. The CDR3 contains 16 residues. CDR3 nucleotides: TGTGCCAGTAGTATTAGGTGGGGCGAAGGCGCCGGGGAGCTGTTTTTT. Translation gives CASSIRWGEGAGELFF.

The chain uses TRBV2 and TRBJ1-6, with D perhaps matching TRBD1 (6 bases). This CDR3 spans 18 amino acids. The germline CDR1 and CDR2 sequences are SNHLY and FYNNEI. Trimming stripped 5 bases from V and 2 bases from J, with 19 bases between. The CDR3 DNA is TGTGCCAGCAGTAAGGACAGCCTAATCGGCGCCTATAATTCACCCCTCCACTTT. Protein: CASSKDSLIGAYNSPLHF.

The chain carries TRBV9 and TRBJ1-3; D is uncertain. The CDR3 covers 12 residues. Germline lookup yields CDR1 SGDLS and CDR2 YYNGEE. Trimming pared 4 bases from V and 4 bases from J, leaving 6 bases between. The CDR3 spells CASSPMGNTIYF. CDR3 DNA sequence: TGTGCCAGCAGCCCAATGGGAAACACCATATATTTT.

The rearrangement uses TRBV27 and TRBJ1-5; the match to TRBD1 covers 8 bases. Trimming at V came to 5 bases and at J to 6 bases, leaving 6 bases not matched to a gene. The CDR3 is made up of 14 amino acids. Germline CDR1 reads MNHEY; CDR2 reads SMNVEV (reference sequence). Here the CDR3 reads CASSRTGTSQPQHF. For the CDR3, the DNA is TGTGCCAGCAGTCGGACAGGGACCTCTCAGCCCCAGCATTTT.

The gene calls are TRBV18 and TRBJ2-2, with TRBD1 as a possible D gene (6 bases). Germline V gene data show CDR1 as KGHSH and CDR2 as LQKENI. The germline V and J ends were trimmed by 3 bases and 5 bases, with 16 bases remaining between them. The CDR3 sequence is 16 residues long. Here the CDR3 DNA reads TGTGCCAGCTCACCGGGACACCGAAAGGAAACCGGGGAGCTGTTTTTT. This encodes CASSPGHRKETGELFF. Based on the CDR3 plus reference TRBV18 and TRBJ2-2, the full variable domain is NAGVMQNPRHLVRRRGQEARLRCSPMKGHSHVYWYRQLPEEGLKFMVYLQKENIIDESGMPKERFSAEFPKEGPSILRIQQVVRGDSAAYFCASSPGHRKETGELFFGEGSRLTVL.

This clone was recorded many times. The chain links TRBV27 to TRBJ2-7; maybe TRBD2 (7 bases). The germline V and J ends were trimmed by 3 bases and 7 bases, with 13 bases remaining between them. CDR3 length: 13 amino acids. The V gene's germline CDR1 is MNHEY and CDR2 SMNVEV (reference sequence). The CDR3 coding sequence is TGTGCCAGCAGTTTTCGGGGGGCTTGGGAGCAGTACTTC. Amino acid sequence: CASSFRGAWEQYF.

The V gene is TRBV2, the J gene TRBJ1-4; TRBD1 matches 7 bases. The V gene's germline CDR1 is SNHLY and CDR2 FYNNEI. This CDR3 region has 15 residues. With V trimmed by 5 bases and J by 4 bases, 7 bases remained unmatched. In DNA, the CDR3 is TGTGCCAGCAGTCAACAGGGGAGCATTAATGAAAAACTGTTTTTT. Its translation: CASSQQGSINEKLFF.

The chain links TRBV30 to TRBJ1-1, with D possibly matching TRBD1 (5 bases). Germline assignment: CDR1 GTSNPN and CDR2 SVGIG (reference sequence). Between the trimmed V and J ends, which lost 2 bases and 6 bases, there was a span of 13 bases. The CDR3 contains 13 residues. DNA of the CDR3: TGTGCCTGGAGTCGCAACCTCAGGGCTGAAGCTTTCTTT. Translated, it gives CAWSRNLRAEAFF.

The chain employs TRBV5-1 and TRBJ2-1; a possible D gene is TRBD2 (6 bases). This CDR3 is built from 14 residues. Trimming stripped 3 bases from V and 7 bases from J, with 14 bases between. CDR1 is SGHRS, CDR2 YFSETQ, per germline. This chain's CDR3 is CASSWGGGVNEQFF. The CDR3 DNA reads as TGCGCCAGCAGCTGGGGAGGAGGGGTAAATGAGCAGTTCTTC.

The chain joins TRBV4-2 to TRBJ2-5, with 7 bases aligning to TRBD1. The junction had 3 bases not matched to a gene; V was cut back by 0 bases and J by 5 bases. The CDR3 has 14 residues. From germline, CDR1 is LGHNA and CDR2 YNFKEQ. This CDR3 reads CASSQETGRETQYF. CDR3 coding DNA: TGTGCCAGCAGCCAAGAGACAGGGCGGGAGACCCAGTACTTC.

The chain is built from TRBV28 and TRBJ1-4; perhaps TRBD1 as D (6 bases). This CDR3 region has 14 residues. The ends were cut back, 3 bases at V and 7 bases at J, with 12 bases in the middle. From germline, CDR1 is MDHEN and CDR2 SYDVKM. CDR3 protein: CASSLGGAGEKLFF. The CDR3 DNA sequence: TGTGCCAGCAGTTTGGGGGGGGCCGGTGAAAAACTGTTTTTT. The full variable domain, in which reference TRBV28 and TRBJ1-4 provide the parts outside the CDR3, is DVKVTQSSRYLVKRTGEKVFLECVQDMDHENMFWYRQDPGLGLRLIYFSYDVKMKEKGDIPEGYSVSREKKERFSLILESASTNQTSMYLCASSLGGAGEKLFFGSGTQLSVL.

This clone turned up a few times. V and J are TRBV27 and TRBJ1-1, with a possible D match to TRBD1 (5 bases). V was pared by 3 bases and J by 1 base, with 15 bases between. Germline loops: CDR1 MNHEY, CDR2 SMNVEV (reference sequence). This CDR3 is 16 amino acids long. In DNA form, the CDR3 reads TGTGCCAGCAGTTTGTTAGGTGGGGGGGAGAACACTGAAGCTTTCTTT. Residues: CASSLLGGGENTEAFF.

The table lists this clone with a count of one. This chain uses TRBV29-1 with TRBJ1-2; D unresolved. Trimming removed 2 bases from V and 0 bases from J, with 10 bases in between. Germline V gene sequence: CDR1 SQVTM, CDR2 ANQGSEA. This CDR3 has 14 residues. The CDR3 here is CSVESPEPNYGYTF. CDR3 DNA: TGCAGCGTTGAATCCCCAGAACCTAACTATGGCTACACCTTC.

The chain carries TRBV5-5 and TRBJ1-1; D unclear. Germline V gene data show CDR1 as SGHKS and CDR2 as YYEKEE (reference sequence). This CDR3 region has 16 residues. The V end lost 5 bases, the J end lost 5 bases, and 22 bases lay between the germline ends. The CDR3 sequence: CASRSRGGDVGTEAFF. CDR3 DNA: TGTGCCAGCAGGAGCCGGGGTGGGGATGTGGGGACTGAAGCTTTCTTT.

This clone has just a few counts. The V gene is TRBV20-1, the J gene TRBJ2-7; possibly TRBD1 for D (5 bases). The CDR3 runs 12 residues. The V gene lost 3 bases and the J gene lost 4 bases, with 10 bases spanning the gap. CDR1 and CDR2 (germline): DFQATT, SNEGSKA (reference sequence). The CDR3 DNA reads as TGCAGTGCTAGTCCCGACAGTTACGAGCAGTACTTC. Protein: CSASPDSYEQYF.

The genes are TRBV28 and TRBJ2-7; 8 bases are a match to TRBD1. The germline CDR1 and CDR2 sequences are MDHEN and SYDVKM. The CDR3 length is 14 residues. V lost 2 bases, J lost 4 bases, and 4 bases stayed unmatched. The CDR3 coding sequence is TGTGCCAGCAGTTTAGTGGGACAGGCTTACGAGCAGTACTTC. This codes for CASSLVGQAYEQYF.

CDR3 residues: CASSFEGGIGEQYF. The CDR3 region has the DNA TGTGCCAGCAGCTTCGAGGGGGGGATCGGCGAGCAGTACTTC. The rearrangement joins TRBV5-4 to TRBJ2-7; a possible D gene is TRBD2 (7 bases). V lost 2 bases to trimming and J lost 6 bases, with 15 bases between them. The CDR3 covers 14 residues. CDR1 is SGHNT and CDR2 is YYREEE in the germline V gene (reference sequence).